This entry concerns a single T cell receptor (beta chain). Authors' data handling: Amplification of reference gene primers was used by the study to estimate nucleated cell counts. The data were produced by immunoSEQ multiplex PCR, yet TCRdb's version contains in-frame clones alone and is incomplete. V and J calls and clone size are those listed in that table; D and trimming were worked out from the DNA. The table records around 65,000 clones, 79% of them present only once. The record originates from a study of blood T cell repertoires in COVID-19. Study background: Collection of acute and convalescent COVID-19 samples took place in the United States, Italy and Spain.

The CDR3 extends over 13 amino acids. V was pared by 2 bases and J by 5 bases, with 7 bases between. Looked up from germline, CDR1 is SGHRS and CDR2 is YFSETQ. This TCR came from a human donor in a cohort sampled during active COVID-19. The rearrangement uses TRBV5-1 and TRBJ2-2, with D possibly TRBD1 on 6 matching bases. Sequencing used peripheral blood. Written as DNA, the CDR3 is TGCGCCAGCAGCTTACAGGGAACCGGGGAGCTGTTTTTT. It yields the protein CASSLQGTGELFF.